These T cell receptor beta chains were read from a single sample in a study of tumor and adjacent non-tumor tissue in lung cancer. Each CDR3 protein is one row after TCRdb ran MiXCR on the multiplex PCR reads. The table lists approximately 75,000 distinct CDR3 sequences, 77% of them singletons. Sequenced sample: lung tumor tissue. These TCRs come from a woman aged 50 to 60 with non-small cell lung cancer. CDR3s include the opening cysteine and the closing phenylalanine or tryptophan. A D gene is named only where the DNA matches it firmly. Clone size is given for some rows only: seen once, a few or many times, or a class if the clone is expanded.

v_gene,d_gene,abundance,j_gene,CDR3aa,CDR3nt
TRBV11-2,-,once,TRBJ2-3,CANSLWSRSYTQYF,TGTGCCAACAGCTTATGGTCCCGCTCATATACGCAGTATTTT
TRBV6-5,-,-,TRBJ2-7,CANSYGAGAPLEHYF,TGTGCCAACAGTTACGGAGCAGGAGCCCCCCTGGAGCACTACTTC
TRBV12-3/TRBV12-4,-,-,TRBJ1-5,CASSLGANSQPQHF,TGTGCCAGCAGTTTAGGGGCTAACAGTCAGCCCCAGCATTTT
TRBV11-3,TRBD2,-,TRBJ2-2,CASILAGGTGEPFF,TGCGCCAGCATCCTAGCGGGGGGCACCGGGGAGCCGTTTTTT
TRBV4-1,TRBD2,medium-sized,TRBJ2-7,CASSQDRTSGFYEQYF,TGCGCCAGCAGCCAGGATAGGACTAGCGGGTTCTACGAGCAGTACTTC
TRBV6-5,TRBD2,-,TRBJ2-3,CAISPIGGRAGSTQYF,TGTGCCATCAGCCCCATCGGCGGGAGGGCCGGGAGTACGCAGTATTTT
TRBV4-1,-,-,TRBJ2-3,CASSQERGVVLEASDTQYF,TGCGCCAGCAGCCAAGAGAGGGGGGTCGTACTAGAGGCCTCAGATACGCAATATTTT
TRBV11-1,TRBD1,-,TRBJ1-2,CTSSSQGGRGHTF,TGTACTAGCAGCTCACAGGGGGGAAGAGGCCACACCTTC
TRBV6-5,-,-,TRBJ1-1,CASSRQRGGDTEAFF,TGTGCCAGCAGTCGACAGAGGGGCGGCGACACTGAAGCTTTTTTT
TRBV10-3,TRBD2,-,TRBJ2-2,CAIRGSGSGVLFF,TGTGCCATCAGAGGGTCAGGAAGCGGGGTGCTGTTTTTT
TRBV29-1,-,-,TRBJ2-1,CSVEGLGGATSYNEQFF,TGCAGTGTTGAAGGGTTGGGCGGGGCAACCTCCTACAATGAGCAGTTCTTC
TRBV4-2,TRBD2,once,TRBJ2-5,CASSPRLAGKQETHYF,TGTGCCAGCAGCCCTCGACTAGCGGGGAAGCAAGAGACCCACTACTTC
TRBV29-1,-,-,TRBJ1-6,CSSGHTNPPLHF,TGCAGCTCGGGACACACTAACCCACCCCTACACTTT
TRBV29-1,-,-,TRBJ2-6,CNVEDLRRASGTNILTF,TGCAACGTTGAAGATCTGCGCAGGGCCTCTGGGACCAACATCCTGACTTTC
TRBV4-2,TRBD2,few,TRBJ2-1,CTSSQGRLAGWNEQFF,TGTACCAGCAGCCAAGGAAGACTAGCGGGCTGGAATGAGCAGTTCTTC
TRBV11-2,TRBD2,-,TRBJ2-3,CASSLDVAGVGRGTNMQYF,TGTGCCAGCAGCTTAGATGTGGCGGGAGTAGGACGTGGCACAAATATGCAGTATTTT
TRBV12-3/TRBV12-4,TRBD1,-,TRBJ2-7,CASSSGTASYGQCF,TGTGCCAGCAGTTCGGGGACAGCCTCCTACGGGCAGTGCTTC
TRBV5-1,-,many,TRBJ2-3,CASSIGHTDTQYF,TGCGCCAGCAGCATTGGACACACAGATACGCAGTATTTT
TRBV20-1,TRBD1,few,TRBJ1-6,CSAQGTADNSPLHF,TGCAGTGCTCAGGGGACAGCCGATAATTCACCCCTCCACTTT
TRBV4-1,-,-,TRBJ2-1,CASSPKGDSEQFF,TGCGCCAGTAGCCCGAAGGGTGACTCTGAGCAGTTCTTC
TRBV6-6,TRBD1,medium-sized,TRBJ1-2,CASGGGSANYGYTF,TGTGCCAGCGGAGGGGGCTCAGCTAACTATGGCTACACCTTC
TRBV4-2,-,-,TRBJ2-7,CASNQDLWEAPREQYF,TGTGCAAGCAACCAAGATCTGTGGGAGGCCCCTCGCGAGCAGTACTTC
TRBV20-1,TRBD2,many,TRBJ2-3,CSAQGTSGRAGTDTQYF,TGCAGTGCTCAAGGGACTAGCGGGAGGGCGGGGACAGATACGCAGTATTTT
TRBV10-1,-,-,TRBJ2-5,CSRSTMRETQYF,TGCTCCAGATCCACCATGAGAGAGACCCAGTACTTC
TRBV5-1,TRBD2,many,TRBJ2-1,CASSAMTSGDYNEQFF,TGCGCCAGCAGCGCCATGACTAGCGGGGATTACAATGAGCAGTTCTTC
TRBV7-9,-,many,TRBJ2-7,CASSLALSSYEQYF,TGTGCCAGCAGCTTAGCTCTCAGCTCCTACGAGCAGTACTTC
TRBV4-2,TRBD2,-,TRBJ2-7,CVSSQGGLAGEDRYEQYF,TGTGTCAGCAGCCAAGGAGGATTAGCGGGAGAAGACCGCTACGAGCAGTACTTC
TRBV20-1,-,-,TRBJ2-7,CSAREFFLVGTYEQYF,TGCAGTGCTAGGGAATTTTTCCTAGTGGGGACCTACGAGCAGTACTTC
TRBV12-5,TRBD2,once,TRBJ2-1,CVSGLTLAGGNEQFF,TGTGTTAGTGGTTTGACGCTAGCGGGGGGTAATGAGCAGTTCTTC
TRBV4-2,-,-,TRBJ1-1,CASSPSDKGDTEAFF,TGTGCCAGCAGCCCTTCGGACAAGGGGGACACTGAAGCTTTCTTT
TRBV12-3/TRBV12-4,-,-,TRBJ2-5,CVSSLFGLQETQYF,TGTGTCAGCAGTTTATTCGGATTGCAAGAGACCCAGTACTTC
TRBV29-1,TRBD1,-,TRBJ1-5,CSVRTGTGGSNQYQHF,TGCAGCGTACGAACCGGGACAGGGGGTAGCAATCAGTACCAGCATTTT
TRBV11-2,-,-,TRBJ2-5,CVSSPAGIQYF,TGTGTCAGTAGCCCCGCGGGGATCCAGTACTTC
TRBV19,TRBD1,-,TRBJ2-6,CASSGDRAGSEANVLTF,TGTGCCAGTAGTGGGGACAGGGCGGGATCTGAGGCCAATGTCCTGACTTTC
TRBV6-5,-,-,TRBJ1-1,CVSLGCDFF,TGTGTCAGCCTTGGTTGTGATTTCTTT
TRBV4-1,-,-,TRBJ1-4,CASSIPWDLGSNEKLFF,TGCGCCAGCAGCATCCCATGGGATCTCGGATCTAATGAAAAATTGTTTTTT
TRBV7-9,TRBD1,few,TRBJ2-1,CASSDRGPNEQFF,TGTGCCAGCAGTGACAGGGGGCCCAATGAGCAGTTCTTC
TRBV4-2,-,-,TRBJ1-5,CTSSQDLASNQPHHF,TGTACCAGCAGCCAAGACCTCGCTAGCAATCAGCCCCATCATTTT
TRBV29-1,-,once,TRBJ2-1,CSVEESTRSTYEQFF,TGCAGCGTTGAAGAGTCGACTAGGTCCACCTATGAGCAGTTCTTC
TRBV11-2,-,few,TRBJ2-7,CASSLADTAYEQYF,TGTGCCAGCAGCCTGGCGGATACTGCTTACGAGCAGTACTTC
TRBV12-3/TRBV12-4,-,-,TRBJ2-6,CACRVPGANVLTF,TGTGCCTGCCGCGTTCCTGGGGCCAACGTCCTGACTTTC
TRBV6-1,-,once,TRBJ1-2,CASSECGHGNYGYTF,TGTGCCAGCAGTGAATGTGGACATGGGAACTATGGCTACACCTTC
TRBV12-3/TRBV12-4,-,-,TRBJ2-3,CASSPRIGGRTDTQYF,TGTGCCAGCAGCCCGAGGATAGGGGGGAGGACAGATACGCAGTATTTT
TRBV11-2,-,few,TRBJ1-1,CASSFQALMNTEAFF,TGTGCCAGCAGCTTCCAGGCTTTGATGAACACTGAAGCTTTCTTT
TRBV7-2,-,-,TRBJ2-3,CASSYSSGDTQYF,TGTGCCAGCAGCTACAGTTCAGGGGATACGCAGTATTTT
TRBV27,TRBD2,-,TRBJ2-7,CASSPLTSGRADEQHF,TGTGCCAGCAGTCCACTTACTAGCGGGAGGGCGGACGAGCAGCACTTC
TRBV10-1,-,once,TRBJ2-1,CTSSEYTGSWDEQFF,TGCACCAGCAGTGAATATACCGGGTCTTGGGATGAGCAATTCTTC
TRBV6-5,-,few,TRBJ2-5,CVSSYSRDGQETRYF,TGTGTCAGCAGTTACTCGAGGGACGGCCAAGAGACCCGGTACTTC
TRBV12-3/TRBV12-4,TRBD1,-,TRBJ2-2,CASRLPQGANTGELFF,TGTGCTAGTAGGCTCCCACAGGGGGCGAACACCGGGGAGCTGTTTTTT
TRBV20-1,TRBD2,-,TRBJ2-2,CSVISGLARGNANTGELFF,TGCAGTGTCATTTCGGGACTAGCGAGAGGAAACGCGAACACCGGGGAGCTGTTTTTT
TRBV6-2/TRBV6-3,-,-,TRBJ1-1,CASSYSSERIAIF,TGTGCCAGCAGTTACTCAAGTGAGAGGATCGCTATCTTT
TRBV6-5,TRBD2,-,TRBJ2-5,CASCYSSPAGVPETHYF,TGTGCCAGCTGTTACTCGAGTCCAGCGGGAGTCCCAGAGACCCATTACTTC
TRBV12-3/TRBV12-4,-,many,TRBJ2-2,CASSPPSPPNTGELFF,TGTGCCAGCAGTCCTCCTAGCCCCCCGAACACCGGGGAGCTGTTTTTT
TRBV20-1,-,-,TRBJ2-2,CNARLEGDTGELFF,TGCAATGCTAGACTAGAGGGAGACACCGGGGAGCTGTTTTTT
TRBV29-1,-,-,TRBJ2-3,CSVSSERESDTHYF,TGCAGCGTTTCTAGCGAGAGAGAGTCTGATACGCACTATTTT
TRBV2,TRBD2,-,TRBJ2-3,CAISEAGFWWEYSTDTHYF,TGTGCCATCAGTGAAGCGGGGTTTTGGTGGGAGTACAGCACAGATACGCATTATTTT
TRBV6-1,-,-,TRBJ1-1,CASCEGMYTEAFF,TGTGCCAGTTGTGAAGGAATGTACACTGAAGCTTTCTTT
TRBV4-2,-,few,TRBJ2-5,CASSQEGKLVVYQETQYF,TGTGCCAGCAGCCAAGAAGGGAAACTAGTGGTGTACCAAGAGACTCAGTACTTC
TRBV5-5,-,-,TRBJ2-4,CTSSLGPGENIQYF,TGTACCAGCAGTTTGGGCCCAGGAGAAAACATTCAGTACTTC